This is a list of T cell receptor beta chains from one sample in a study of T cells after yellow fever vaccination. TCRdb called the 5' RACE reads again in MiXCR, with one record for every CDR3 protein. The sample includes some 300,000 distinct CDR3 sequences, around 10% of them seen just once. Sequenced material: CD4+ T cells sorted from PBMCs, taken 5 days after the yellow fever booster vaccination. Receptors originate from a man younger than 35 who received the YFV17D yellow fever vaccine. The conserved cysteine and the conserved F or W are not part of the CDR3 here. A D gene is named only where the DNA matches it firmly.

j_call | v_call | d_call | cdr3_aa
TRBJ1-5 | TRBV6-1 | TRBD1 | ASSSGQVNYQPQH
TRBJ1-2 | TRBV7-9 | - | ASSLVYPGQRDGFYGYT
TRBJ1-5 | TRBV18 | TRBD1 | ASSQDRERQPQH
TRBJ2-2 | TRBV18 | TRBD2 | ASSPGLAPNTGELF
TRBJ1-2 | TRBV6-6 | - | ASTRQARGYT
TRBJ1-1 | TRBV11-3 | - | ASSFTVNTEAF
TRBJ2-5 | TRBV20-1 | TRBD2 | SAHLAGVGTQY
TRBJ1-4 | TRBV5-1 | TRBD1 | ASSPRQGESILF
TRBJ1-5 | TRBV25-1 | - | ASSETASLSNQPQH
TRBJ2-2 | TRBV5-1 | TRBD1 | ASSSQGAGGELF
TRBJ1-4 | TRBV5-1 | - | ASSLGISTAPGEKLF
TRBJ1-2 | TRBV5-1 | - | ASSLSPGNYGYT
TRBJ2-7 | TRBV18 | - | ASSPGASTTHEQY
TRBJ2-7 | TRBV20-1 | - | SAARDSYEQY
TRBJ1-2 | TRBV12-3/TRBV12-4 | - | ASSPIWATNYGYT
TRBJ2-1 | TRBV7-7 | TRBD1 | ASSNSGTGDNEQF
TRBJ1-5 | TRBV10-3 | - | AITISRDQPQH
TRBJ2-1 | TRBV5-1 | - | ASSLGGYSYNEQF
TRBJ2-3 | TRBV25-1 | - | ASSERRLDTQY
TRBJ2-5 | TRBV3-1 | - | ASSQRREGAQY
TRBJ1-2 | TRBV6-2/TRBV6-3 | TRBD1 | ASSYTGGGYGYT
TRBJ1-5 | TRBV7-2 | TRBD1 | ASSLAQGQYGPQH
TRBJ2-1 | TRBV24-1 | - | ATSDLGGAAEQF
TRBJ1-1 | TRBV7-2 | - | ASSSDWEGTTEAF
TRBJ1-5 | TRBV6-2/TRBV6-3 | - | ASSSGAQPQH
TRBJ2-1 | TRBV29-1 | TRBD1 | SVETGVPYNEQF
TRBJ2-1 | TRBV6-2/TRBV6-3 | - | ASTSHFGRVVGNEQF
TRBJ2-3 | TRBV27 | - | ASQGGGRNTQY
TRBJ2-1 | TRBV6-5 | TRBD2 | ASSYWGGDPYNEQF
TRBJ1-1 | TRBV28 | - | ASSLEDHREAF
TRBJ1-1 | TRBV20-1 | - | SARPPGGRATEAF
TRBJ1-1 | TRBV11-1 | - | ASSFRNTEAF
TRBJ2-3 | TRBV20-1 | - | SAARPPDTQY
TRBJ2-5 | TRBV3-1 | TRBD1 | ASSSRPGQGWETQY
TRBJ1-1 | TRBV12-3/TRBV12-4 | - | ASTLGEVNTEAF
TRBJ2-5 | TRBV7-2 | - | ASSLGGGGPWKTQY
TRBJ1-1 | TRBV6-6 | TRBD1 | ATKRDRRGTEAF
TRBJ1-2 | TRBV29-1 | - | SSRGGGYGYT
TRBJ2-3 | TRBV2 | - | ASSSTTDTQY
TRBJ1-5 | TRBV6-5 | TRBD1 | ASSRGGDRYQPQH
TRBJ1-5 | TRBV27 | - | AGYQANQPQH
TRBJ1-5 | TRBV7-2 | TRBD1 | ASSPRTGPPILGNQPQH
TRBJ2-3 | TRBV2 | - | ASALLGGGTQY
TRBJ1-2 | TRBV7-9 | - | ASSGARQAGYT
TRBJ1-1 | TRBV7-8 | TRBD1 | ASSFDRANTEAF
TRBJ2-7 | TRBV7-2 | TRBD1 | ASSLAGQGFGSYEQY
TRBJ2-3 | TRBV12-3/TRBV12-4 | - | ASTMSGTDTQY
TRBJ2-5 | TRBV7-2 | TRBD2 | ASSVLTGGVGETQY
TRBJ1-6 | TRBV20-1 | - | SARRDTNSPLH
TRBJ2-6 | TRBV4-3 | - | ASSLSGWTGANVLT
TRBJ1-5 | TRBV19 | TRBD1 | ATGGNQPQH
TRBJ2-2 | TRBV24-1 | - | ATRTPANTGELF
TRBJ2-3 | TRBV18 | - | ASSPPNTDTQY